This T cell receptor (beta chain) stems from a study of neurological immune-mediated disorders. Time point of the sample: longitudinal time-point 3. There are many counts of this clonotype. TCRdb reprocessed the 5' RACE reads with MiXCR, giving one entry per CDR3 protein. Among around 97,000 distinct CDR3 sequences, 10% to 13% were seen once, and the ten largest hold more than 2.5%. The sequencing sample was made of PBMCs. The clonotype was recovered from a female donor with HTLV-1-associated myelopathy (HAM/TSP).

The CDR3 nucleotides read TGTGCCAGCAGCAAAACAGAGGGCGTGTTGGCCAAAAACATTCAGTACTTC. It is translated as CASSKTEGVLAKNIQYF. The rearrangement joins TRBV7-2 to TRBJ2-4; D perhaps matches TRBD2 (5 bases). The CDR3 loop spans 17 amino acids. Germline values: CDR1 SGHTA, CDR2 FQGNSA. Trimming removed 5 bases at V and 1 base at J, with 18 bases between. Using reference TRBV7-2 and TRBJ2-4 for the parts outside the CDR3, the full variable domain is GAGVSQSPSNKVTEKGKDVELRCDPISGHTALYWYRQSLGQGLEFLIYFQGNSAPDKSGLPSDRFSAERTGGSVSTLTIQRTQQEDSAVYLCASSKTEGVLAKNIQYFGAGTRLSVL.